The T cell receptor (beta chain) described here comes from a study of CD8 T cells in Susac syndrome. The CDR3 sequence is 13 residues long. V lost 4 bases and J lost 8, with 15 bases in between. Germline V gene data show CDR1 as SGDLS and CDR2 as YYNGEE. Study-level results: Only a relatively small number of individuals were included in the TCR sequencing and HLA analysis.

Points on this clonotype: Its target is unknown.

Reverse transcription of 0.5 to 1 ug RNA was carried out with random hexamers. Amplification of TCR beta CDR3 spanned 54 Vbeta and 13 Jbeta via immunoSEQ multiplex PCR. TCRdb recomputed calls from the immunoSEQ multiplex PCR reads with MiXCR, one row per CDR3 protein. Of under 300,000 distinct CDR3 sequences in the sample, 90% to 96% were seen once. From blood CD8+ and CD4+ T cells, TCR beta sequences were generated. TEMRA cells underwent FACS enrichment and CD8+ and CD4+ T cells underwent negative isolation. The sequenced sample consisted of CD4+ T cells from PBMCs. The chain is built from TRBV9 and TRBJ1-2, with D unclear. This TCR came from a human donor with Susac syndrome. DNA of the CDR3: TGTGCCAGCAGCCTAACAGCCATGGGGGGCTACACCTTC. Translated: CASSLTAMGGYTF.